What follows describes a single T cell receptor beta chain. The germline gives CDR1 SGHTA, CDR2 FQGTGA. The CDR3 runs to 12 residues. V shed 6 bases, J shed 11 bases, and the junction held 7 bases outside the gene matches. This record comes from a study of blood T cell repertoires in COVID-19. Profiling relied on immunoSEQ multiplex PCR, and the TCRdb table lists in-frame clones only, not all of them. The sample shows about 80,000 clones, around 80% of them seen only once. This receptor was taken from an elderly man with acute or convalescent COVID-19. The V call is TRBV7-3, the J call TRBJ1-1; 9 bases agree with TRBD1. The sample consisted of peripheral blood. CDR3 in DNA: TGTGCCAGCAGAAAGGACAGGGGCGAGGCTTTCTTT. Amino acids: CASRKDRGEAFF.